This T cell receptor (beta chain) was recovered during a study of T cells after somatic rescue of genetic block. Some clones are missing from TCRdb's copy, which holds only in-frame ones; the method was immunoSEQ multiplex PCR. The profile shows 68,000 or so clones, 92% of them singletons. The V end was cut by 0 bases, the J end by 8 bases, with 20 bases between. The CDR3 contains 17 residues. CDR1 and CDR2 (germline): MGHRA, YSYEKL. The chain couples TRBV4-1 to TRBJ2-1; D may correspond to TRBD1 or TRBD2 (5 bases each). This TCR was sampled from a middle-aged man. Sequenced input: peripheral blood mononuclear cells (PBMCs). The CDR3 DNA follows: TGCGCCAGCAGCCAAGATACCCCGACGGGAAGGGGCGATGAGCAGTTCTTC. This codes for CASSQDTPTGRGDEQFF.